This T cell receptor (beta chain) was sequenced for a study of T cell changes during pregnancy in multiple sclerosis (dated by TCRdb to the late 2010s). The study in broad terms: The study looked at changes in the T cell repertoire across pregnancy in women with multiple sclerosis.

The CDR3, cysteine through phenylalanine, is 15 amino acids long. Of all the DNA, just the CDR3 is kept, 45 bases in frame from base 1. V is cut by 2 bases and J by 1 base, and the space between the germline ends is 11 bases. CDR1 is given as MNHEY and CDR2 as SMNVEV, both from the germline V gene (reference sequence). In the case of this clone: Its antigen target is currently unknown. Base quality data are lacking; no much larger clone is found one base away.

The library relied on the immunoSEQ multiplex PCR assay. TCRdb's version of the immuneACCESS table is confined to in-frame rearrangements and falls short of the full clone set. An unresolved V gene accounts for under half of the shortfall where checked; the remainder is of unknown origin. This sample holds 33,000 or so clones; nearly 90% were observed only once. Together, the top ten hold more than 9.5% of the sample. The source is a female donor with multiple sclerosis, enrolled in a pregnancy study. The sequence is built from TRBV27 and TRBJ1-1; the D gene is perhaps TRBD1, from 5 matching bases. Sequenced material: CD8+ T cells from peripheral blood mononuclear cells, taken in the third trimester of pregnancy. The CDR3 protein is CASSLGDGQNTEAFF. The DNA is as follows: TGTGCCAGCAGTTTAGGAGACGGACAGAACACTGAAGCTTTCTTT.